Shown below are 10 T cell receptor beta chains from a single sample sequenced in a study of Tregs in tolerant kidney transplant recipients. These receptors have no identified antigens. Only in-frame clones appear in the TCRdb table, and some are missing; sequencing was by immunoSEQ multiplex PCR. The data hold over 15,000 clones, with 53% observed a single time. CFSE-labeled recipient PBMCs were cultured approximately 6 days with irradiated graft donor PBMCs, then FACS-sorted. Sequences were derived from CD4+ T cells from blood cultured with allogeneic cells, sampled before the transplant. The origin of the receptors is a human patient who received a combined kidney and bone marrow transplant.

V and J are TRBV25-1 and TRBJ2-7; tentatively, D is TRBD1 (6 bases). This CDR3 contains 14 residues. Trimming took 3 bases from V and 5 from J, leaving 14 bases between them. Germline V gives CDR1 MGHDK, CDR2 SYGVNS. CDR3 protein: CASSDSGTLDEQYF. CDR3 DNA sequence: TGTGCCAGCAGTGATTCGGGGACATTAGACGAGCAGTACTTC.

The genes are TRBV21-1 and TRBJ1-5. TRBV21-1 is assigned pseudogene status. CDR3 size: 17 residues. As DNA, the CDR3 is TGTGCCAGCAGTCTCGATGTAGCTACATGGCATCATCAGCCCCAGCATTTT. The encoded protein is CASSLDVATWHHQPQHF.

This clone was picked up a small number of times. The V gene is TRBV4-1, the J gene TRBJ1-6, with a tentative D call TRBD1 (5 bases). The germline V gene encodes CDR1 MGHRA and CDR2 YSYEKL. Trimming took off 3 bases at V and 8 bases at J, with 20 bases between the two ends. This CDR3 region has 17 residues. CDR3 nucleotide sequence: TGCGCCAGCAGCCACCGGACAAGGCCTTTCTGGGATTCACCCCTCCACTTT. This translates into CASSHRTRPFWDSPLHF.

This clone was observed a few times. The chain employs TRBV7-9 and TRBJ2-7; 7 bases line up with TRBD1. Germline V gene data show CDR1 as SEHNR and CDR2 as FQNEAQ (reference sequence). J lost 1 base, V lost 3 bases, and 3 bases had no gene match. The CDR3 runs 14 residues. CDR3 sequence: CASSFPGGSYEQYF. The CDR3 nucleotides are TGTGCCAGCAGCTTCCCAGGGGGATCCTACGAGCAGTACTTC. Full variable domain (remainder filled in from reference TRBV7-9 and TRBJ2-7): DTGVSQNPRHKITKRGQNVTFRCDPISEHNRLYWYRQTLGQGPEFLTYFQNEAQLEKSRLLSDRFSAERPKGSFSTLEIQRTEQGDSAMYLCASSFPGGSYEQYFGPGTRLTVT.

This clone has more than one count but fewer than ten. V usage is TRBV5-1 and J usage is TRBJ1-2, with TRBD1 as a possible D gene (6 bases). V was shortened by 6 bases and J by 3 bases, with 21 bases between the two germline ends. The CDR3 runs 16 residues. Germline V gene lookup returns CDR1 SGHRS and CDR2 YFSETQ. CDR3 in amino acids: CASKNFAQGQDYGYTF. Here the CDR3 DNA reads TGCGCCAGCAAAAACTTCGCCCAGGGGCAGGACTATGGCTACACCTTC. The variable domain in full, completed from reference TRBV5-1 and TRBJ1-2, reads KAGVTQTPRYLIKTRGQQVTLSCSPISGHRSVSWYQQTPGQGLQFLFEYFSETQRNKGNFPGRFSGRQFSNSRSEMNVSTLELGDSALYLCASKNFAQGQDYGYTFGSGTRLTVV.

In DNA, the CDR3 is TGTGCCAGCAGCTTATGGGCAGCTGAAGCTTTCTTT. Its translation is CASSLWAAEAFF. This chain links TRBV7-3 with TRBJ1-1; no clear D. V dropped 2 bases and J dropped 6 bases, with 7 bases sitting between them. Per germline, CDR1 SGHTA and CDR2 FQGTGA. The CDR3 runs 12 residues.

The rearrangement uses TRBV7-9 and TRBJ2-5; no clear D. Germline CDR1 is SEHNR and CDR2 is FQNEAQ (reference sequence). The CDR3 contains 15 residues. Trimming removed 2 bases from V and 5 bases from J, with 15 bases in between. The CDR3 here is CASSLIRVALETQYF. The DNA of the CDR3 is TGTGCCAGCAGCTTAATTCGCGTAGCCTTGGAGACCCAGTACTTC.

This clone is labeled medium-sized. J is TRBJ2-2 and V is TRBV2, with 7 bases identical to TRBD2. The V and J ends lost 6 bases and 7 bases, in that order; junction bases with no gene match: 17. Germline V gene lookup returns CDR1 SNHLY and CDR2 FYNNEI. This CDR3 has 17 residues. The CDR3 region is CASRGGVSGGISGELFF. Written as DNA, the CDR3 is TGTGCCAGCAGGGGGGGGGTCTCAGGAGGAATAAGCGGGGAGCTGTTTTTT.

The chain employs TRBV11-3 and TRBJ2-1; 12 bases are a match to TRBD2. Germline lookup yields CDR1 SGHNT and CDR2 YENEEA. The CDR3 loop spans 16 amino acids. V was pared by 3 bases and J by 2 bases, with 2 bases of the junction left unmatched. The CDR3 is CASSFRTSGTYNEQFF. As DNA, the CDR3 is TGTGCCAGCAGCTTTAGGACTAGCGGGACCTACAATGAGCAGTTCTTC.

V usage is TRBV9 and J usage is TRBJ2-3, with 11 bases fitting TRBD2. V lost 3 bases to trimming and J lost 3 bases; unmatched junction nucleotides: 15. CDR1 and CDR2 (germline): SGDLS, YYNGEE. The CDR3 consists of 19 residues. This CDR3 reads CASSGTSGSVGLATDTQYF. The CDR3 DNA sequence: TGTGCCAGCAGCGGCACTAGCGGGAGTGTTGGCTTAGCAACAGATACGCAGTATTTT. Together with reference TRBV9 and TRBJ2-3, the CDR3 gives the full variable domain: DSGVTQTPKHLITATGQRVTLRCSPRSGDLSVYWYQQSLDQGLQFLIQYYNGEERAKGNILERFSAQQFPDLHSELNLSSLELGDSALYFCASSGTSGSVGLATDTQYFGPGTRLTVL.